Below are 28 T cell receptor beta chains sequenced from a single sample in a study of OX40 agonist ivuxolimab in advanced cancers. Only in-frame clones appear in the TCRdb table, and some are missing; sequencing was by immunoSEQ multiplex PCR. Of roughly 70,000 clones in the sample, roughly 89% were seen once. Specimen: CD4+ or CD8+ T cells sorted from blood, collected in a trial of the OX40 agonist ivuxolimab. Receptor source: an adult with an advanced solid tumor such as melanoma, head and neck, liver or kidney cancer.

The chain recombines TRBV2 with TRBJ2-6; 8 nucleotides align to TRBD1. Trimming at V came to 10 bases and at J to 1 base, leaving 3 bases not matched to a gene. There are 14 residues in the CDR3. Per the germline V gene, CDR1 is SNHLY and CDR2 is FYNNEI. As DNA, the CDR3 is TGTGCCAATGACAGGGGTTCTGGGGCCAACGTCCTGACTTTC. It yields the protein CANDRGSGANVLTF.

The CDR3 DNA is TGTGCCAGCTCACCAAGTCTAGCGGGCACAGATACGCAGTATTTT. Residues: CASSPSLAGTDTQYF. The chain recombines TRBV18 with TRBJ2-3, with TRBD2 matching 7 bases. Germline assignment: CDR1 KGHSH and CDR2 LQKENI. V shed 2 bases and J 1 base; nucleotides not matched to a gene: 3. The CDR3 extends over 15 amino acids.

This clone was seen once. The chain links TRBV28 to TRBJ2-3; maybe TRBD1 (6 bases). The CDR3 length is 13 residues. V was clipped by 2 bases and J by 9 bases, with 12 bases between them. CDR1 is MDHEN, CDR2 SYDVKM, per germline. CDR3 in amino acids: CASSLGGRGTQYF. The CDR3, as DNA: TGTGCCAGCAGTTTAGGGGGAAGGGGGACGCAGTATTTT.

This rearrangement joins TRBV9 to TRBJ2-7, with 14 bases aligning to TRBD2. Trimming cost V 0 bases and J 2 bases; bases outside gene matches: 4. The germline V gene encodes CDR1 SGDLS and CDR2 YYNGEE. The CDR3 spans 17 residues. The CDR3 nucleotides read TGTGCCAGCAGCGTAGGATGGGGACTAGCGGGAGCCTACGAGCAGTACTTC. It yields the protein CASSVGWGLAGAYEQYF.

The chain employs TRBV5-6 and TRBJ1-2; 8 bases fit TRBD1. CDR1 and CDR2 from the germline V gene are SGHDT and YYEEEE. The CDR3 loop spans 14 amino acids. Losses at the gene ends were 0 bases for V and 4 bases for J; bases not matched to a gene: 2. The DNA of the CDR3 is TGTGCCAGCAGCTTGGAGGACAGGGCCTATGGCTACACCTTC. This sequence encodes CASSLEDRAYGYTF.

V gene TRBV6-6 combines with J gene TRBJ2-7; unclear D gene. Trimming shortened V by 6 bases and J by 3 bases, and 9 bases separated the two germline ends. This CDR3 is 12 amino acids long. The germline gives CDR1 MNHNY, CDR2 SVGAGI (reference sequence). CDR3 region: CASRGTVYEQYF. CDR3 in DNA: TGTGCCAGCAGGGGAACAGTCTACGAGCAGTACTTC.

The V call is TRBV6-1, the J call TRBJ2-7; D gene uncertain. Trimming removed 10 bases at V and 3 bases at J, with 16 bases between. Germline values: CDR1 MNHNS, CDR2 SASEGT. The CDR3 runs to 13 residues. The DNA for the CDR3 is TGTGCCATCGGCTCCCTTGGGGTCTACGAGCAGTACTTC. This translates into CAIGSLGVYEQYF.

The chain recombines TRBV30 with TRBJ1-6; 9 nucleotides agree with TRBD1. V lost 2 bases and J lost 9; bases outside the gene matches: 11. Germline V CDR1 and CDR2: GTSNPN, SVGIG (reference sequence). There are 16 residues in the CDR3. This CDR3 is CAWSIPGQGTSSPLHF. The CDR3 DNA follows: TGTGCCTGGAGTATACCTGGACAGGGGACCAGTTCACCCCTCCACTTT.

The CDR3 reads CASSFTSTLDRGRSHEQYF. The DNA for the CDR3 is TGTGCCAGCAGCTTTACTTCTACTCTTGACAGGGGAAGGAGCCACGAGCAGTACTTC. The rearrangement uses TRBV7-6 and TRBJ2-7; the match to TRBD1 covers 8 bases. The V and J ends lost 3 bases and 5 bases, in that order; junction bases with no gene match: 21. Per germline, CDR1 SGHVS and CDR2 FNYEAQ. The CDR3 extends over 19 amino acids.

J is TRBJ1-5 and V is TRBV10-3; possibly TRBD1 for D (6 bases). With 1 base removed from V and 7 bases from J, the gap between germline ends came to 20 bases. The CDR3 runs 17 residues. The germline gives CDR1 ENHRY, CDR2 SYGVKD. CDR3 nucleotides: TGTGCCATCAGTGAGTTTTTAGGGGGAGGAGAGGAGCAGCCCCAGCATTTT. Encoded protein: CAISEFLGGGEEQPQHF.

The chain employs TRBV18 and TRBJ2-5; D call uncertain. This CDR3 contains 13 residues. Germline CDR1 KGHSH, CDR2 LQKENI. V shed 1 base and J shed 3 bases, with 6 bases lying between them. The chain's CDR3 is CASSPRLEETQYF. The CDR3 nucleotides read TGTGCCAGCTCACCACGTCTAGAAGAGACCCAGTACTTC.

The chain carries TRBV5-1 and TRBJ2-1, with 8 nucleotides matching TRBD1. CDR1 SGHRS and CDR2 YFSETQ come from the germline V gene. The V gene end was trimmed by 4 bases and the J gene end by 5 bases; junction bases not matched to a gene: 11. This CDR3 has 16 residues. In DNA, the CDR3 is TGCGCCAGCAGCCAAATCCCCGGGACAGGACACAATGAGCAGTTCTTC. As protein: CASSQIPGTGHNEQFF. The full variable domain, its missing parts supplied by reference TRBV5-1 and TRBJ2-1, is KAGVTQTPRYLIKTRGQQVTLSCSPISGHRSVSWYQQTPGQGLQFLFEYFSETQRNKGNFPGRFSGRQFSNSRSEMNVSTLELGDSALYLCASSQIPGTGHNEQFFGPGTRLTVL.

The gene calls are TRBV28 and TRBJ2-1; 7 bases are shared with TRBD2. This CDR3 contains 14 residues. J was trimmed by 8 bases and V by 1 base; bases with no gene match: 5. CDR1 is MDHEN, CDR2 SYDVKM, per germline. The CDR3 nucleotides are TGTGCCAGCAGTTTATCGCAGGGAGGGGATGAGCAGTTCTTC. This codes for CASSLSQGGDEQFF.

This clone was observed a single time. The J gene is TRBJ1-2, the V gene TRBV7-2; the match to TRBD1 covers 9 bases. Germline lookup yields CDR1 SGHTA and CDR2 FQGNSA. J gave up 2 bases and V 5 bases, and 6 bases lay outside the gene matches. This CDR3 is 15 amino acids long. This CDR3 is CASSPRTGDNYGYTF. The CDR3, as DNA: TGTGCCAGCAGCCCCCGGACAGGGGACAACTATGGCTACACCTTC.

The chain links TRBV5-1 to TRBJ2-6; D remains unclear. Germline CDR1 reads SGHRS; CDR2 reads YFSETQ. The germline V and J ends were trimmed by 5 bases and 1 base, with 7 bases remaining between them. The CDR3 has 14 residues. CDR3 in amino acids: CASRSLSGANVLTF. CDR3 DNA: TGCGCCAGCAGGTCTCTTTCTGGGGCCAACGTCCTGACTTTC.

The CDR3 reads CASGDRADQETQYF. The CDR3, as DNA: TGTGCCAGCGGGGACAGGGCAGACCAAGAGACCCAGTACTTC. The chain couples TRBV5-4 to TRBJ2-5; 9 positions agree with TRBD1. Germline V CDR1 and CDR2: SGHNT, YYREEE (reference sequence). Trimming took 7 bases from V and 0 from J; bases not matched to a gene: 4. This CDR3 spans 14 amino acids.

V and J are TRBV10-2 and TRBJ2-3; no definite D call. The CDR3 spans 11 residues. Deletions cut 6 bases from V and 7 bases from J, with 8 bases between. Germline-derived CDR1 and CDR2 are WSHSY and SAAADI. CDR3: CASSYQYTQYF. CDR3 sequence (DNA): TGCGCCAGCAGCTACCAGTATACGCAGTATTTT.

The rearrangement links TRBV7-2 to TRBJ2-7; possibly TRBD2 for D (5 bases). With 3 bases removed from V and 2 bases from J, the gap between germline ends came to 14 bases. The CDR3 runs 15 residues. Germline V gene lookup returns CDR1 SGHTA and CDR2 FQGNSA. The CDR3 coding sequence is TGTGCCAGCAGCTTTACTTCGACGGGAACCTACGAGCAGTACTTC. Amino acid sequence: CASSFTSTGTYEQYF.

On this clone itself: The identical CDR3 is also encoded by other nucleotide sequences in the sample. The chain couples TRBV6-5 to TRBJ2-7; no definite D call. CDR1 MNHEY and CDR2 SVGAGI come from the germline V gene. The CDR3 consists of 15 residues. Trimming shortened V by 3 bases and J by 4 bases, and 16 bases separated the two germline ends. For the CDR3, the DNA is TGTGCCAGCAGTTATCAGCGAGATGATACTTACGAGCAGTACTTC. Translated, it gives CASSYQRDDTYEQYF.

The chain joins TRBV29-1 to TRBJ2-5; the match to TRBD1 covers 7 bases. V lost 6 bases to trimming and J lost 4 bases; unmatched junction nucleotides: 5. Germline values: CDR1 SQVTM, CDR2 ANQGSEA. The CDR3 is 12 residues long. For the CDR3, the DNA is TGCAGCGTAATACAGGGGCCAGAGACCCAGTACTTC. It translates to CSVIQGPETQYF.

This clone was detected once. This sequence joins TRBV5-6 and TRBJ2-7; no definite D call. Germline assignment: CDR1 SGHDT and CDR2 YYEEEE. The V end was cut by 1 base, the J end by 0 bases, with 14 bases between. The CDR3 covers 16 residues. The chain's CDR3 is CASSLFTYISSYEQYF. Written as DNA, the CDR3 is TGTGCCAGCAGCTTGTTTACGTACATCAGCTCCTACGAGCAGTACTTC.

CDR3 amino acids: CASSQVRDNYGYTF. As DNA, the CDR3 is TGTGCCAGCAGCCAAGTACGGGATAACTATGGCTACACCTTC. V and J are TRBV4-2 and TRBJ1-2; D not certain. CDR1 LGHNA and CDR2 YNFKEQ come from the germline V gene. This CDR3 region has 14 residues. V gave up 1 base and J gave up 1 base, with 7 bases separating them.

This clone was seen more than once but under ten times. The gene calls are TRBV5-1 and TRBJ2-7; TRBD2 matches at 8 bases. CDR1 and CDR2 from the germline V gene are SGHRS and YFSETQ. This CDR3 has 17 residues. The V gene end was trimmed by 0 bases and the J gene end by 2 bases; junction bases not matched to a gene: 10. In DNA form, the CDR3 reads TGCGCCAGCAGCTTGGTTGCTAGCGGGTATATAACCTACGAGCAGTACTTC. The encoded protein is CASSLVASGYITYEQYF.

CDR3 region: CASSNPPGKLFF. DNA for the CDR3: TGTGCCAGCAGCAACCCGCCCGGGAAACTGTTTTTT. The chain links TRBV5-5 to TRBJ1-4; no reliable D call. CDR1 and CDR2 (germline): SGHKS, YYEKEE (reference sequence). V dropped 4 bases and J dropped 11 bases, with 12 bases sitting between them. The CDR3 extends over 12 amino acids. Together with reference TRBV5-5 and TRBJ1-4, the CDR3 gives the full variable domain: DAGVTQSPTHLIKTRGQQVTLRCSPISGHKSVSWYQQVLGQGPQFIFQYYEKEERGRGNFPDRFSARQFPNYSSELNVNALLLGDSALYLCASSNPPGKLFFGSGTQLSVL.

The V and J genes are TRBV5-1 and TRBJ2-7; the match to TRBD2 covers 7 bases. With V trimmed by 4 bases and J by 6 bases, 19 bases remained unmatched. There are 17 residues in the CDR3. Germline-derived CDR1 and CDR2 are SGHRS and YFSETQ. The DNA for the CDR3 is TGCGCCAGCAGCCCCAGGTCGTGGGGCGGGAGCGTTAGCGAGCAGTACTTC. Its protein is CASSPRSWGGSVSEQYF.

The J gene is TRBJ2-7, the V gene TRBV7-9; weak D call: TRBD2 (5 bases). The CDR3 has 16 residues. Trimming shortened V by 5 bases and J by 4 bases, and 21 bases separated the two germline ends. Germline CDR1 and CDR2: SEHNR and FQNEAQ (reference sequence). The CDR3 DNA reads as TGTGCCAGCAGCCCCTTGTCCCAGCGGTTCTATTACGAGCAGTACTTC. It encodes CASSPLSQRFYYEQYF.

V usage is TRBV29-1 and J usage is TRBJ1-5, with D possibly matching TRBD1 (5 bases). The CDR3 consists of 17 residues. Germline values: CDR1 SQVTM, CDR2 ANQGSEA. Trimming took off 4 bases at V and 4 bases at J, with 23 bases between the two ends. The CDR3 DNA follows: TGCAGCGTTGTGGAAGGGGCCTATTTTGGGGGGAATCAGCCCCAGCATTTT. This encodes CSVVEGAYFGGNQPQHF.

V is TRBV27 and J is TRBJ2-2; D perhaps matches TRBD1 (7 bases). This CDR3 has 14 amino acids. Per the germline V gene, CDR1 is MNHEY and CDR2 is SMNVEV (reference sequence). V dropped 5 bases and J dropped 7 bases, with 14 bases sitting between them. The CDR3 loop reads CASSTYRGGGELFF. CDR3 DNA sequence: TGTGCCAGCAGTACTTACAGGGGAGGCGGGGAGCTGTTTTTT.